The 21 T cell receptor beta chains given below trace back to one sample, sequenced in a study of shared clonotypes between healthy human individuals (dated by TCRdb to the early 2020s). Libraries came from the immunoSEQ multiplex PCR assay. Not all clones reach the TCRdb copy of this immuneACCESS table, which keeps in-frame sequences only. Checked studies attribute under half of the gap to unresolved V genes and leave the rest unexplained. This sample comprises around 1.4 million clones, less than 99% of them detected only once. About 0.4% of the sample rests with the top ten. The sample was naive CD4+ T cells sorted from blood. The cell subset or site label for this specimen denotes: CD45RA+ positively selected. These receptors were collected from a man in his thirties or forties in good health.

The rearrangement links TRBV5-1 to TRBJ2-3; 7 bases map to TRBD2. The CDR3 is 16 residues long. The germline CDR1 and CDR2 sequences are SGHRS and YFSETQ. The ends lost 0 bases at V and 2 bases at J; junction bases unmatched: 6. The CDR3 reads CASSLGSGTHTDTQYF. DNA for the CDR3: TGCGCCAGCAGCTTGGGCAGCGGGACCCACACAGATACGCAGTATTTT.

The chain employs TRBV27 and TRBJ2-2; unclear D gene. The V gene's germline CDR1 is MNHEY and CDR2 SMNVEV (reference sequence). This CDR3 contains 17 residues. With 6 bases removed from V and 0 bases from J, the gap between germline ends came to 17 bases. This CDR3 reads CASSRQSRVANTGELFF. The CDR3 DNA is TGTGCCAGCAGCCGTCAATCGCGAGTAGCGAACACCGGGGAGCTGTTTTTT.

V and J are TRBV11-2 and TRBJ2-3; D gene uncertain. The germline V and J ends were trimmed by 1 base and 0 bases, with 8 bases remaining between them. The germline V gene encodes CDR1 SGHAT and CDR2 FQNNGV. The CDR3 sequence is 15 residues long. The chain's CDR3 is CASSLGLASTDTQYF. DNA of the CDR3: TGTGCCAGCAGCTTAGGGCTGGCTAGCACAGATACGCAGTATTTT.

V and J are TRBV5-4 and TRBJ2-5; 9 nucleotides match TRBD1. The CDR3 has 15 amino acids. Germline V gene sequence: CDR1 SGHNT, CDR2 YYREEE (reference sequence). The junction had 9 bases not matched to a gene; V was cut back by 4 bases and J by 5 bases. In DNA form, the CDR3 reads TGTGCCAGCAGCCTACGGGACAGGGTAGGGGAGACCCAGTACTTC. Its protein is CASSLRDRVGETQYF.

A note on this clone: At the DNA level, this CDR3 is encoded by other sequences in the same sample as well. This chain connects TRBV7-3 to TRBJ2-5; 7 bases map to TRBD2. CDR3 size: 14 residues. V trimming: 3 bases; J trimming: 2 bases; junction bases outside the gene matches: 3. From germline, CDR1 is SGHTA and CDR2 FQGTGA. The CDR3 sequence is CASSFQGGQETQYF. CDR3 DNA sequence: TGTGCCAGCAGCTTCCAGGGAGGGCAAGAGACCCAGTACTTC.

The rearrangement uses TRBV28 and TRBJ2-5; TRBD2 aligns across 8 bases. The CDR3 runs 19 residues. After removal of 10 bases from V and 5 bases from J, the junction contained 27 bases not matched to a gene. The V gene's germline CDR1 is MDHEN and CDR2 SYDVKM. This CDR3 reads CATQEYPPRSGSLWETQYF. The DNA for the CDR3 is TGTGCCACCCAAGAATACCCCCCAAGGAGCGGGAGTCTTTGGGAGACCCAGTACTTC. Full variable domain (outside the CDR3, taken from reference TRBV28 and TRBJ2-5): DVKVTQSSRYLVKRTGEKVFLECVQDMDHENMFWYRQDPGLGLRLIYFSYDVKMKEKGDIPEGYSVSREKKERFSLILESASTNQTSMYLCATQEYPPRSGSLWETQYFGPGTRLLVL.

The rearrangement joins TRBV29-1 to TRBJ1-2; D call uncertain. The germline gives CDR1 SQVTM, CDR2 ANQGSEA. The CDR3 contains 12 residues. The V end was cut by 7 bases, the J end by 6 bases, with 15 bases between. DNA for the CDR3: TGCAGCGGCTTTGGGGTAGTGAATGGCTACACCTTC. Its protein product is CSGFGVVNGYTF.

This chain joins TRBV18 and TRBJ1-2, with 10 nucleotides matching TRBD1. V dropped 4 bases and J dropped 6; count of bases not matched to a gene: 5. The CDR3 consists of 14 residues. Per the germline V gene, CDR1 is KGHSH and CDR2 is LQKENI. CDR3 nucleotides: TGTGCCAGCTCACAGAGGGACAGGGGAGATGGCTACACCTTC. Its translation: CASSQRDRGDGYTF.

To note about this clone: At one of its ends the junction is not consistent with the germline gene, which may arise from a read error. V usage is TRBV10-2 and J usage is TRBJ2-3, with 7 bases identical to TRBD2. The germline V gene has CDR1 WSHSY and CDR2 SAAADI. There are 14 residues in the CDR3. The DNA of the CDR3 is TGCGCCAGCATTGAGCGGGAAGGCACAGATACGCAGTATTTT. Amino acid sequence: CASIEREGTDTQYF.

V gene TRBV2 combines with J gene TRBJ2-7; 11 bases fit TRBD2. The V and J ends lost 8 bases and 4 bases, in that order; junction bases with no gene match: 7. Germline loops: CDR1 SNHLY, CDR2 FYNNEI. The CDR3 consists of 14 residues. The CDR3 region has the DNA TGTGCCAGCGAGGGACTAGCGGACTTATACGAGCAGTACTTC. It codes for CASEGLADLYEQYF.

Points on this clone: Other DNA sequences within the sample encode an identical CDR3. The genes are TRBV18 and TRBJ2-3; D not resolved. In germline, CDR1 is KGHSH, CDR2 LQKENI. The V gene lost 3 bases and the J gene lost 2 bases, with 3 bases spanning the gap. This CDR3 is built from 12 residues. CDR3 loop: CASSPTTDTQYF. DNA of the CDR3: TGTGCCAGCTCACCGACCACAGATACGCAGTATTTT.

The chain uses TRBV29-1 and TRBJ2-3; 11 positions match TRBD1. The CDR3 covers 13 residues. The V segment lost 8 bases and the J segment 6 bases; nucleotides outside the gene matches: 7. Germline CDR1 reads SQVTM; CDR2 reads ANQGSEA. In DNA, the CDR3 is TGCAGCCCCCGGACAGGGGGCCCTGATACGCAGTATTTT. It yields the protein CSPRTGGPDTQYF.

The chain joins TRBV5-1 to TRBJ2-7; 8 nucleotides agree with TRBD1. V dropped 4 bases and J dropped 2; count of bases not matched to a gene: 8. From germline, CDR1 is SGHRS and CDR2 YFSETQ. The CDR3 has 15 amino acids. CDR3 DNA sequence: TGCGCCAGCAGCGTAGGGACAGGCAAAACCTACGAGCAGTACTTC. Its translation: CASSVGTGKTYEQYF. The full variable domain, in which reference TRBV5-1 and TRBJ2-7 provide the parts outside the CDR3, is KAGVTQTPRYLIKTRGQQVTLSCSPISGHRSVSWYQQTPGQGLQFLFEYFSETQRNKGNFPGRFSGRQFSNSRSEMNVSTLELGDSALYLCASSVGTGKTYEQYFGPGTRLTVT.

To note about this clone: Additional DNA sequences in this sample encode the identical CDR3. The chain links TRBV15 to TRBJ2-7; D not resolved. Trimming left V 0 bases short and J 0 bases short, with 9 bases between. Germline V gives CDR1 LNHNV, CDR2 YYDKDF (reference sequence). This CDR3 is built from 15 residues. In DNA, the CDR3 is TGTGCCACCAGCAGAGATCCCGGCCTCTCCTACGAGCAGTACTTC. Amino acid sequence: CATSRDPGLSYEQYF.

The CDR3 DNA reads TGTGCTAGTGGTTTGATTTTGGGACCCGACAGGGACCACAATGAGCAGTTCTTC. Amino acid sequence: CASGLILGPDRDHNEQFF. This sequence joins TRBV12-5 and TRBJ2-1; TRBD1 matches 7 bases. The ends lost 2 bases at V and 5 bases at J; junction bases unmatched: 15. CDR1 LGHNT and CDR2 FRNRAP come from the germline V gene. The CDR3 consists of 18 residues.

V and J are TRBV5-1 and TRBJ1-3; TRBD1 is a possible D gene (6 bases). Trimming took off 3 bases at V and 1 base at J, with 11 bases between the two ends. The CDR3 extends over 15 amino acids. The germline CDR1 and CDR2 sequences are SGHRS and YFSETQ. The CDR3: CASSWGGQSGNTIYF. CDR3 coding DNA: TGCGCCAGCAGCTGGGGCGGACAGTCTGGAAACACCATATATTTT.

The DNA for the CDR3 is TGTGCCAGCAGCCCGCAGTGGAGCTCCTACAATGAGCAGTTCTTC. Its translation is CASSPQWSSYNEQFF. The V call is TRBV13, the J call TRBJ2-1; no clear D gene. Between the trimmed V and J ends, which lost 5 bases and 0 bases, there was a span of 11 bases. The CDR3 sequence is 15 residues long. The germline CDR1 and CDR2 sequences are PRHDT and FYEKMQ (reference sequence). The whole variable domain, filled in from reference TRBV13 and TRBJ2-1, reads AAGVIQSPRHLIKEKRETATLKCYPIPRHDTVYWYQQGPGQDPQFLISFYEKMQSDKGSIPDRFSAQQFSDYHSELNMSSLELGDSALYFCASSPQWSSYNEQFFGPGTRLTVL.

This chain joins TRBV6-5 and TRBJ2-7; D is undetermined. The CDR3 consists of 15 residues. In germline, CDR1 is MNHEY, CDR2 SVGAGI. The V end was cut by 7 bases, the J end by 5 bases, with 21 bases between. DNA for the CDR3: TGTGCCAGCAAATTAGGCCGGGTTCCCCAAAACGAGCAGTACTTC. It yields the protein CASKLGRVPQNEQYF.

The rearrangement joins TRBV28 to TRBJ2-2; unclear D gene. The CDR3 is 13 amino acids. Trimming removed 2 bases from V and 6 bases from J, with 7 bases in between. In germline, CDR1 is MDHEN, CDR2 SYDVKM. CDR3 nucleotide sequence: TGTGCCAGCAGTTTAGGGCGATCCGGGGAGCTGTTTTTT. Its translation is CASSLGRSGELFF. Based on the CDR3 plus reference TRBV28 and TRBJ2-2, the full variable domain is DVKVTQSSRYLVKRTGEKVFLECVQDMDHENMFWYRQDPGLGLRLIYFSYDVKMKEKGDIPEGYSVSREKKERFSLILESASTNQTSMYLCASSLGRSGELFFGEGSRLTVL.

The chain has TRBV6-1 and TRBJ1-1, with 7 bases that match TRBD1. This CDR3 comprises 14 residues. V trimming: 6 bases; J trimming: 4 bases; junction bases outside the gene matches: 8. Germline CDR1 and CDR2: MNHNS and SASEGT. CDR3 nucleotides: TGTGCCAGCAGAAGACAGGGTCGAGGCACTGAAGCTTTCTTT. Protein product: CASRRQGRGTEAFF.

J is TRBJ2-7 and V is TRBV10-2; D is possibly TRBD1 or TRBD2 (5 bases each). The V and J ends lost 0 bases and 3 bases respectively, with 9 bases between them. The germline gives CDR1 WSHSY, CDR2 SAAADI. CDR3 length: 14 residues. CDR3 protein: CASSESGTHYEQYF. The CDR3 coding sequence is TGCGCCAGCAGTGAGTCCGGGACCCACTACGAGCAGTACTTC.